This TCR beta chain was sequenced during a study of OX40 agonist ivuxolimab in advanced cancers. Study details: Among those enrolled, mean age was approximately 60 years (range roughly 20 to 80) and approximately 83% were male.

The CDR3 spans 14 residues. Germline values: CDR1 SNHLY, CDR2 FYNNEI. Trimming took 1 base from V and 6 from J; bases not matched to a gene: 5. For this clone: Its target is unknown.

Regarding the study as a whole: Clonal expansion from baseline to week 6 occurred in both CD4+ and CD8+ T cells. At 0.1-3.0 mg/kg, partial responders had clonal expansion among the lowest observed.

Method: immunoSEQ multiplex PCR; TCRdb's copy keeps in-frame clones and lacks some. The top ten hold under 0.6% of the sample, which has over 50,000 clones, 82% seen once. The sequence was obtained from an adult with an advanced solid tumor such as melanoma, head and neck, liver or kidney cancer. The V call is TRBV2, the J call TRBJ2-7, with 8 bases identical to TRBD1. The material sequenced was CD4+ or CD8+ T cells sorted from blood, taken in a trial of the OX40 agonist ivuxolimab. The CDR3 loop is CASSEGTGSGEQYF. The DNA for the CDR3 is TGTGCCAGCAGTGAAGGGACAGGGTCTGGCGAGCAGTACTTC.